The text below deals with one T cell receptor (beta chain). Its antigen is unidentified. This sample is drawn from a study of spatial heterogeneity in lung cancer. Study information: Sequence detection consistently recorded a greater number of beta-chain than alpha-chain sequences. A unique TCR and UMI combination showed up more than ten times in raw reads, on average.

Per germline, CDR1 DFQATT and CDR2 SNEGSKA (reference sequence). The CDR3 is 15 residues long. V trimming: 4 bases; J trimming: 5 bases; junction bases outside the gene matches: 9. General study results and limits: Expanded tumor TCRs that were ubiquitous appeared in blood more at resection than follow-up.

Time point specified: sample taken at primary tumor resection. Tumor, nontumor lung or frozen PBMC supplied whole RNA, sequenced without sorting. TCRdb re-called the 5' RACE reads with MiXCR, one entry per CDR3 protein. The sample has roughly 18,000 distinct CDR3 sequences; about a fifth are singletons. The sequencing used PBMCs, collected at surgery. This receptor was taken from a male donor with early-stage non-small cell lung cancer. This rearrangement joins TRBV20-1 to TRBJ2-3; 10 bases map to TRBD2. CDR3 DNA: TGCAGTGCTACTCGGACTAGCGGTACGAAAGATACGCAGTATTTT. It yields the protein CSATRTSGTKDTQYF.